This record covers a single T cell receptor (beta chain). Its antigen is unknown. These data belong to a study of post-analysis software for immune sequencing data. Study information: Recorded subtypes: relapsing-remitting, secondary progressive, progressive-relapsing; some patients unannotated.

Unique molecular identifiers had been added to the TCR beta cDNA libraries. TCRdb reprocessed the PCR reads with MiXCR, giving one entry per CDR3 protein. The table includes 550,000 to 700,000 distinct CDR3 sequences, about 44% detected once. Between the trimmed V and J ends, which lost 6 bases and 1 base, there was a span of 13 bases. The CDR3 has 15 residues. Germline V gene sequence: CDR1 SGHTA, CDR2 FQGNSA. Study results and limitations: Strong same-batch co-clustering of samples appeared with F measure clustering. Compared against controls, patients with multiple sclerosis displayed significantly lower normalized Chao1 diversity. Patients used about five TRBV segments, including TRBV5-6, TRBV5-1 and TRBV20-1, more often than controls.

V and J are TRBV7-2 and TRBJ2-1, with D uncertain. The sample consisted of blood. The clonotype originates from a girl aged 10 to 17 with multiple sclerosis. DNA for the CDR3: TGTGCCAGCAGAAAAGGAGTGGGTTCCTACAATGAGCAGTTCTTC. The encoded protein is CASRKGVGSYNEQFF.